Below are 32 T cell receptor beta chains sequenced from a single sample in a study of blood T cell repertoires in COVID-19. Profiled with immunoSEQ multiplex PCR; TCRdb holds only in-frame clones, not every one. Among 130,000 or so clones listed, around 77% were seen once. The sample consisted of peripheral blood. The receptors derive from a human donor in a cohort sampled during active COVID-19.

The chain links TRBV9 to TRBJ2-7; TRBD1 matches at 9 bases. The CDR3 runs 15 residues. Germline values: CDR1 SGDLS, CDR2 YYNGEE. V shed 4 bases, J shed 2 bases, and the junction held 7 bases outside the gene matches. This CDR3 reads CASSPTGQGAYEQYF. For the CDR3, the DNA is TGTGCCAGCAGCCCGACGGGACAGGGCGCCTACGAGCAGTACTTC.

This chain uses TRBV5-8 with TRBJ1-6; D perhaps matches TRBD1 (5 bases). This CDR3 comprises 14 residues. With 2 bases removed from V and 8 bases from J, the gap between germline ends came to 11 bases. Germline V gene lookup returns CDR1 SGHTS and CDR2 YDEGEE. CDR3 nucleotides: TGTGCCAGCAGCTTAGGCCAGGGTGATTCACCCCTCCACTTT. Translation gives CASSLGQGDSPLHF.

This chain connects TRBV18 to TRBJ2-7; TRBD1 is a possible D gene (6 bases). The CDR3 extends over 14 amino acids. Trimming stripped 6 bases from V and 3 bases from J, with 15 bases between. Germline V gene sequence: CDR1 KGHSH, CDR2 LQKENI. CDR3 DNA sequence: TGTGCCAGCTCGCCGCCCGAGGGGGTCTACGAGCAGTACTTC. Translating gives CASSPPEGVYEQYF.

The gene calls are TRBV30 and TRBJ2-7, with 7 bases lining up with TRBD1. CDR1 GTSNPN and CDR2 SVGIG come from the germline V gene (reference sequence). The CDR3 runs 15 residues. The V and J ends lost 1 base and 2 bases, in that order; junction bases with no gene match: 8. CDR3 sequence reads: CAWSGTTGPTYEQYF. The CDR3 region has the DNA TGTGCCTGGAGTGGTACGACAGGGCCCACCTACGAGCAGTACTTC.

In its sample, this clone was seen a few times. The chain combines TRBV6-6 with TRBJ1-1; D possibly corresponds to TRBD1 (5 bases). The CDR3 is 13 amino acids. Germline loops: CDR1 MNHNY, CDR2 SVGAGI (reference sequence). Trimming stripped 5 bases from V and 2 bases from J, with 9 bases between. Here the CDR3 DNA reads TGTGCCAGCAGTAAACAGGTTAACACTGAAGCTTTCTTT. It translates to CASSKQVNTEAFF.

This clone was recorded only once. The chain joins TRBV3-1 (or the pseudogene TRBV3-2) to TRBJ2-3, with D possibly matching TRBD1 (5 bases). The V end lost 1 base, the J end lost 3 bases, and 14 bases lay between the germline ends. Germline V gives CDR1 LGHDT, CDR2 YNNKEL (reference sequence). The CDR3 runs 16 residues. CDR3: CASSQGSQVLTDTQYF. The CDR3 DNA sequence: TGTGCCAGCAGCCAAGGCTCACAGGTACTTACAGATACGCAGTATTTT.

The chain uses TRBV9 and TRBJ1-1; no clear D. This CDR3 contains 14 residues. Between the trimmed V and J ends, which lost 0 bases and 3 bases, there was a span of 9 bases. Looked up from germline, CDR1 is SGDLS and CDR2 is YYNGEE. This chain's CDR3 is CASSVAAWDTEAFF. CDR3 nucleotide sequence: TGTGCCAGCAGCGTAGCAGCGTGGGACACTGAAGCTTTCTTT. The variable domain in full, completed from reference TRBV9 and TRBJ1-1, reads DSGVTQTPKHLITATGQRVTLRCSPRSGDLSVYWYQQSLDQGLQFLIQYYNGEERAKGNILERFSAQQFPDLHSELNLSSLELGDSALYFCASSVAAWDTEAFFGQGTRLTVV.

The V and J genes are TRBV3-1 (or the pseudogene TRBV3-2) and TRBJ1-6; D perhaps matches TRBD1 (5 bases). The CDR3 is 16 amino acids. Trimming shortened V by 3 bases and J by 7 bases, and 16 bases separated the two germline ends. CDR1 and CDR2 (germline): LGHDT, YNNKEL (reference sequence). CDR3 amino acids: CASSQEEGRLNSPLHF. DNA of the CDR3: TGTGCCAGCAGCCAGGAGGAGGGACGTCTAAATTCACCCCTCCACTTT.

V gene TRBV28 combines with J gene TRBJ2-7, with 8 bases matching TRBD1. The CDR3 loop spans 14 amino acids. Germline CDR1 and CDR2: MDHEN and SYDVKM. Trimming at V came to 6 bases and at J to 6 bases, leaving 10 bases not matched to a gene. The CDR3 DNA is TGTGCCAGCAGATGGGAGACAGGGGTCGGCGAGCAGTACTTC. Translation gives CASRWETGVGEQYF.

This rearrangement joins TRBV28 to TRBJ1-4; D is unclear. Per the germline V gene, CDR1 is MDHEN and CDR2 is SYDVKM. This CDR3 is built from 15 residues. Trimming removed 6 bases from V and 8 bases from J, with 19 bases in between. The DNA for the CDR3 is TGTGCCAGCAGCCCACCTGGGCCACCGGGGGAAAAACTGTTTTTT. Residues: CASSPPGPPGEKLFF.

The J gene is TRBJ2-7, the V gene TRBV9; TRBD1 matches 11 bases. There are 16 residues in the CDR3. CDR1 is SGDLS and CDR2 is YYNGEE in the germline V gene. The J segment lost 4 bases and the V segment lost 2 bases, leaving 8 bases of the junction unmatched. For the CDR3, the DNA is TGTGCCAGCAGCGTGTCCTATGGACAGGGGGCGTACGAGCAGTACTTC. This gives the protein CASSVSYGQGAYEQYF.

The chain couples TRBV27 to TRBJ2-1; D uncertain. CDR1 and CDR2 from the germline V gene are MNHEY and SMNVEV (reference sequence). Deletions cut 3 bases from V and 7 bases from J, with 13 bases between. This CDR3 has 14 residues. CDR3 sequence: CASSFTRSGNEQFF. For the CDR3, the DNA is TGTGCCAGCAGTTTCACGCGGTCCGGAAATGAGCAGTTCTTC.

The CDR3 sequence is CASSGTGLDGYTF. In nucleotides, the CDR3 is TGTGCCAGCAGTGGAACAGGGCTCGATGGCTACACCTTC. V gene TRBV2 combines with J gene TRBJ1-2; perhaps TRBD1 as D (6 bases). Trimming stripped 4 bases from V and 6 bases from J, with 12 bases between. The CDR3 covers 13 residues. Germline V gene lookup returns CDR1 SNHLY and CDR2 FYNNEI.

The rearrangement links TRBV4-1 to TRBJ2-6, with TRBD1 as a possible D gene (6 bases). With 3 bases removed from V and 1 base from J, the gap between germline ends came to 10 bases. Germline-derived CDR1 and CDR2 are MGHRA and YSYEKL. CDR3 length equals 16 residues. In DNA form, the CDR3 reads TGCGCCAGCAGCCATCTCGGACAGTCTGGGGCCAACGTCCTGACTTTC. This gives the protein CASSHLGQSGANVLTF.

The J gene is TRBJ2-2, the V gene TRBV30; 8 bases are shared with TRBD1. The V segment lost 3 bases and the J segment 4 bases; nucleotides outside the gene matches: 4. CDR3 length: 14 amino acids. CDR1 is GTSNPN and CDR2 is SVGIG in the germline V gene (reference sequence). The CDR3 DNA is TGTGCCTGGAGGCGGACAGGGACCACCGGGGAGCTGTTTTTT. It encodes CAWRRTGTTGELFF.

The chain carries TRBV5-6 and TRBJ1-2; possibly TRBD1 for D (6 bases). The V gene's germline CDR1 is SGHDT and CDR2 YYEEEE. V lost 7 bases to trimming and J lost 7 bases, with 14 bases between them. The CDR3 runs 12 residues. The CDR3 spells CASGGGGSGYTF. The DNA for the CDR3 is TGTGCCAGCGGAGGGGGAGGGTCTGGCTACACCTTC.

Only a few counts were recorded for this clone. This sequence joins TRBV11-2 and TRBJ1-6; no clear D gene. CDR1 is SGHAT, CDR2 FQNNGV, per germline. V was shortened by 5 bases and J by 0 bases, with 17 bases between the two germline ends. This CDR3 comprises 18 residues. CDR3 sequence reads: CASSPRAGGSSYNSPLHF. In DNA form, the CDR3 reads TGTGCCAGCAGCCCCCGCGCCGGAGGGAGCTCCTATAATTCACCCCTCCACTTT.

The J gene is TRBJ2-7, the V gene TRBV13; the D is unclear. Per the germline V gene, CDR1 is PRHDT and CDR2 is FYEKMQ (reference sequence). This CDR3 has 14 residues. Trimming removed 4 bases at V and 4 bases at J, with 14 bases between. This chain's CDR3 is CASSWQVSDYEQYF. DNA for the CDR3: TGTGCCAGCAGCTGGCAGGTATCGGATTACGAGCAGTACTTC.

A few counts support this clone. The chain recombines TRBV3-1 (or the pseudogene TRBV3-2) with TRBJ1-2; 9 bases fit TRBD1. The J segment lost 3 bases and the V segment lost 2 bases, leaving 4 bases of the junction unmatched. Germline assignment: CDR1 LGHDT and CDR2 YNNKEL (reference sequence). The CDR3 covers 15 residues. CDR3 sequence (DNA): TGTGCCAGCAGCCAATCGGGACAGGGCTACTATGGCTACACCTTC. Encoded protein: CASSQSGQGYYGYTF.

This clone was observed a few times. The chain links TRBV25-1 to TRBJ2-7; 8 nucleotides align to TRBD1. With V trimmed by 10 bases and J by 2 bases, 10 bases remained unmatched. Germline assignment: CDR1 MGHDK and CDR2 SYGVNS. CDR3 length: 14 residues. CDR3 sequence: CATAGGQIPYEQYF. CDR3 DNA: TGTGCCACCGCAGGGGGCCAAATCCCCTACGAGCAGTACTTC.

The genes are TRBV7-9 and TRBJ2-7; a possible D gene is TRBD2 (6 bases). Germline lookup yields CDR1 SEHNR and CDR2 FQNEAQ (reference sequence). The CDR3 covers 13 residues. With 5 bases removed from V and 6 bases from J, the gap between germline ends came to 14 bases. The CDR3, as DNA: TGTGCCAGCAGCCCACTGCGGGACGGCGAGCAGTACTTC. Amino acids: CASSPLRDGEQYF.

In its sample, this clone was seen a few times. The chain has TRBV7-2 and TRBJ2-1, with 8 bases lining up with TRBD2. V lost 0 bases to trimming and J lost 5 bases; unmatched junction nucleotides: 3. Germline values: CDR1 SGHTA, CDR2 FQGNSA. The CDR3 contains 15 residues. CDR3 sequence (DNA): TGTGCCAGCAGCTTAGCGCCGGGGGGGAACAATGAGCAGTTCTTC. It encodes CASSLAPGGNNEQFF.

The rearrangement uses TRBV28 and TRBJ2-7; 8 nucleotides align to TRBD1. Germline loops: CDR1 MDHEN, CDR2 SYDVKM. The CDR3 totals 15 residues. J lost 6 bases, V lost 4 bases, and 11 bases had no gene match. In nucleotides, the CDR3 is TGTGCCAGCAGTTCCCATTCGGCGACAGGGGTCGAGCAGTACTTC. This gives the protein CASSSHSATGVEQYF.

The chain combines TRBV7-9 with TRBJ1-1; no firm D call. The germline CDR1 and CDR2 sequences are SEHNR and FQNEAQ (reference sequence). Trimming pared 1 base from V and 1 base from J, leaving 10 bases between. This CDR3 has 15 residues. The CDR3 DNA reads TGTGCCAGCAGCTTAGATAACAGAAAGAACACTGAAGCTTTCTTT. Translating it yields CASSLDNRKNTEAFF.

The CDR3 coding sequence is TGTGCCAGCAGCGAGACAGGGGGTTGGACTGAAGCTTTCTTT. Its translation is CASSETGGWTEAFF. The V and J genes are TRBV11-3 and TRBJ1-1; TRBD1 matches at 9 bases. CDR3 length: 14 amino acids. The V gene end was trimmed by 5 bases and the J gene end by 5 bases; junction bases not matched to a gene: 6. The germline CDR1 and CDR2 sequences are SGHNT and YENEEA. Full variable domain (outside the CDR3, taken from reference TRBV11-3 and TRBJ1-1): EAGVVQSPRYKIIEKKQPVAFWCNPISGHNTLYWYLQNLGQGPELLIRYENEEAVDDSQLPKDRFSAERLKGVDSTLKIQPAELGDSAVYLCASSETGGWTEAFFGQGTRLTVV.

The chain couples TRBV25-1 to TRBJ1-4; the D gene is possibly TRBD1 (5 bases). Germline CDR1 reads MGHDK; CDR2 reads SYGVNS. The CDR3 runs 15 residues. V lost 3 bases to trimming and J lost 3 bases, with 11 bases between them. CDR3 coding DNA: TGTGCCAGCAGTGAGAGGCGACAGCCTAATGAAAAACTGTTTTTT. Translated, it gives CASSERRQPNEKLFF. The whole variable domain, remainder taken from reference TRBV25-1 and TRBJ1-4, is EADIYQTPRYLVIGTGKKITLECSQTMGHDKMYWYQQDPGMELHLIHYSYGVNSTEKGDLSSESTVSRIRTEHFPLTLESARPSHTSQYLCASSERRQPNEKLFFGSGTQLSVL.

About this clone itself: A junction end diverges from the germline sequence, so it may reflect a read error. This chain's CDR3 is CASSLSGLDISNQPQHF. The CDR3 DNA is TGTGCCAGCAGTCTATCGGGGCTCGACATTAGCAATCAGCCCCAGCATTTT. The chain employs TRBV27 and TRBJ1-5, with a tentative D call TRBD1 (5 bases). Germline CDR1 is MNHEY and CDR2 is SMNVEV (reference sequence). The CDR3 totals 17 residues.

The chain carries TRBV7-8 and TRBJ2-3, with D possibly matching TRBD1 (5 bases). The CDR3 is 15 amino acids. In germline, CDR1 is SGHVS, CDR2 FQNEAQ. The V end was cut by 0 bases, the J end by 1 base, with 8 bases between. The CDR3 sequence is CASSLARAGTDTQYF. DNA of the CDR3: TGTGCCAGCAGCTTAGCCAGGGCGGGCACAGATACGCAGTATTTT.

The chain links TRBV5-1 to TRBJ2-7, with 12 positions matching TRBD1. V trimming: 4 bases; J trimming: 7 bases; junction bases outside the gene matches: 6. The germline V gene has CDR1 SGHRS and CDR2 YFSETQ. The CDR3 runs 14 residues. The CDR3 here is CASSGGQGAGEQYF. CDR3 in DNA: TGCGCCAGCAGCGGGGGACAGGGGGCTGGTGAGCAGTACTTC.

This clone was observed a few times. The chain joins TRBV9 to TRBJ1-2, with a tentative D call TRBD1 (5 bases). Germline CDR1 is SGDLS and CDR2 is YYNGEE. The CDR3 extends over 15 amino acids. V shed 3 bases and J shed 1 base, with 13 bases lying between them. The CDR3 nucleotides are TGTGCCAGCAGCGACCCGGACACCGATAACTATGGCTACACCTTC. Protein sequence: CASSDPDTDNYGYTF.

This chain uses TRBV11-2 with TRBJ1-1; D possibly corresponds to TRBD1 (5 bases). The CDR3 has 16 residues. V lost 1 base, J lost 1 base, and 13 bases lay in between. CDR1 SGHAT and CDR2 FQNNGV come from the germline V gene. The CDR3 sequence: CASSLGGREPNTEAFF. The CDR3 nucleotides read TGTGCCAGCAGCTTAGGGGGGAGGGAGCCGAACACTGAAGCTTTCTTT.

V is TRBV6-5 and J is TRBJ1-5; weak D call: TRBD1 (6 bases). Trimming removed 7 bases from V and 4 bases from J, with 17 bases in between. The V gene's germline CDR1 is MNHEY and CDR2 SVGAGI. The CDR3 is 15 amino acids. The CDR3 loop reads CASINRVRFNQPQHF. In DNA form, the CDR3 reads TGTGCCAGCATCAACAGGGTAAGGTTTAATCAGCCCCAGCATTTT.